This TCR beta chain was obtained from a study of vaccination and CD4 T cells after COVID-19. Regarding treatment: approximately 10-day PBMC culture with coronavirus spike peptide pools or control peptides (ViraFEST assay). The CDR3 loop spans 11 amino acids. Looked up from germline, CDR1 is MDHEN and CDR2 is SYDVKM. V lost 4 bases to trimming and J lost 7 bases, with 7 bases between them. About this clonotype: Its cognate antigen is unknown. The CDR3 carries no conserved terminal phenylalanine or tryptophan, so it likely arises from a read error.

Researchers used the Oncomine TCR Beta short-read assay to sequence DNA from cultured CD4+ T cells. TCRdb fed the PCR reads into MiXCR, producing one record per CDR3 protein. Seen here are a few thousand distinct CDR3 sequences, around 47% observed once, and the top ten hold roughly 12%. Material: CD4+ T cells from blood, cultured in vitro. The chain recombines TRBV28 with TRBJ1-1; no definite D call. This TCR derives from a human donor who had recovered from COVID-19. CDR3 sequence (DNA): TGTGCCAGCAGTTGGATCCATGAAGCTTTCTCT. As protein: CASSWIHEAFS.